Listed below are T cell receptor beta chains from one sample, sequenced in a study of cytomegalovirus exposure and HLA in healthy donors. Produced via immunoSEQ multiplex PCR; TCRdb's table is partial and in-frame only. The data include around 63,000 clones; the top ten clones carry under 2%. Material for sequencing was PBMCs. The receptors were sampled from a woman between 25 and 40 years old in good health and CMV-seronegative. CDR3s include the opening cysteine and the closing phenylalanine or tryptophan. D genes are given only for firm matches.

>TRBV5-1|TRBJ2-7|TRBD2
CASSYAGGGRNEQYF
TGCGCCAGCAGCTACGCTGGCGGGGGGCGGAACGAGCAGTACTTC
>TRBV30|TRBJ2-7|.
CAWRPPRAGSYEQYF
TGTGCCTGGAGACCGCCGAGGGCCGGTTCCTACGAGCAGTACTTC
>TRBV20-1|TRBJ1-1|.
CSARDQAEAFF
TGCAGTGCTAGAGATCAGGCTGAAGCTTTCTTT
>TRBV4-2|TRBJ2-5|TRBD2
CASSHGTSGQETQYF
TGTGCCAGCAGCCACGGGACTAGCGGCCAAGAGACCCAGTACTTC
>TRBV27|TRBJ2-3|TRBD2
CASSFWAGGDTQYF
TGTGCCAGCAGTTTTTGGGCGGGAGGAGATACGCAGTATTTT
>TRBV7-7|TRBJ2-2|TRBD1
CASSLGQEGTGELFF
TGTGCTAGCAGCTTGGGACAGGAGGGGACCGGGGAGCTGTTTTTT
>TRBV10-3|TRBJ2-5|.
CATGQETQYF
TGTGCCACCGGGCAAGAGACCCAGTACTTC
>TRBV4-1|TRBJ2-3|TRBD2
CASSQGRERATDTQYF
TGCGCCAGCAGCCAAGGGCGGGAGCGTGCCACAGATACGCAGTATTTT
>TRBV29-1|TRBJ2-2|.
CSVESGHTGELFF
TGCAGCGTTGAAAGCGGGCACACCGGGGAGCTGTTTTTT
>TRBV7-9|TRBJ2-7|.
CASIGGDYEQYF
TGTGCCAGCATCGGGGGAGACTACGAGCAGTACTTC
>TRBV4-2|TRBJ1-6|.
CASSQGAGVYNSPLHF
TGTGCCAGCAGCCAAGGGGCGGGAGTCTATAATTCGCCCCTCCACTTT
>TRBV7-8|TRBJ2-3|.
CASSKRGRVTADTQYF
TGTGCCAGCAGCAAAAGAGGCAGGGTAACGGCAGATACGCAGTATTTT
>TRBV30|TRBJ1-6|.
CAWRRRESPLHF
TGTGCCTGGAGGAGGAGGGAATCACCCCTCCACTTT
>TRBV9|TRBJ1-1|TRBD1
CASSVVYRGATEAFF
TGTGCCAGCAGCGTTGTCTACAGGGGGGCCACTGAAGCTTTCTTT
>TRBV15|TRBJ2-1|.
CATSRDRPGLAGNNEQFF
TGTGCCACCAGCAGAGATAGGCCTGGTCTAGCCGGTAACAATGAGCAGTTCTTC
>TRBV18|TRBJ1-4|.
CASSPGGATNEKLFF
TGTGCCAGCTCACCCGGGGGGGCAACTAATGAAAAACTGTTTTTT
>TRBV15|TRBJ1-5|.
CATSKIQGSNQPQHF
TGTGCCACCAGCAAGATACAGGGTTCCAATCAGCCCCAGCATTTT
>TRBV10-2|TRBJ1-5|.
CASSEYAGLQPQHF
TGCGCCAGCAGTGAGTACGCAGGGCTTCAGCCCCAGCATTTT
>TRBV14|TRBJ2-5|TRBD2
CASSAHLGLAGDETQYF
TGTGCCAGCAGCGCTCACCTAGGACTAGCGGGAGATGAGACCCAGTACTTC
>TRBV11-2|TRBJ1-1|TRBD1
CASSPLGQLNTEAFF
TGTGCCAGCAGCCCCCTGGGACAGTTGAACACTGAAGCTTTCTTT
>TRBV6-5|TRBJ1-2|TRBD1
CASRGTVYGYTF
TGTGCCAGCAGAGGGACAGTCTATGGCTACACCTTC
>TRBV4-2|TRBJ2-7|.
CASSQGSSATYEQYF
TGTGCCAGCAGCCAAGGATCTAGCGCAACCTACGAGCAGTACTTC
>TRBV27|TRBJ2-1|TRBD1
CASSATGGQGWYNEQFF
TGTGCCAGCAGTGCCACCGGGGGACAGGGTTGGTACAATGAGCAGTTCTTC
>TRBV30|TRBJ2-2|.
CAWSVGASTGELFF
TGTGCCTGGAGTGTGGGCGCAAGTACCGGGGAGCTGTTTTTT
>TRBV6-5|TRBJ2-7|TRBD1
CASSLSGTGLEQYF
TGTGCCAGCAGCCTTTCGGGGACAGGGCTCGAGCAGTACTTC
>TRBV30|TRBJ1-1|.
CAWSVGGWATEAFF
TGTGCCTGGAGTGTGGGGGGTTGGGCCACTGAAGCTTTCTTT
>TRBV7-9|TRBJ1-2|.
CASTDGGRDPYGYTF
TGTGCCAGCACCGATGGGGGCAGGGACCCTTATGGCTACACCTTC
>TRBV7-8|TRBJ2-7|TRBD2
CASSLGGGGSYEQYF
TGTGCCAGCAGCTTAGGGGGCGGGGGATCCTACGAGCAGTACTTC